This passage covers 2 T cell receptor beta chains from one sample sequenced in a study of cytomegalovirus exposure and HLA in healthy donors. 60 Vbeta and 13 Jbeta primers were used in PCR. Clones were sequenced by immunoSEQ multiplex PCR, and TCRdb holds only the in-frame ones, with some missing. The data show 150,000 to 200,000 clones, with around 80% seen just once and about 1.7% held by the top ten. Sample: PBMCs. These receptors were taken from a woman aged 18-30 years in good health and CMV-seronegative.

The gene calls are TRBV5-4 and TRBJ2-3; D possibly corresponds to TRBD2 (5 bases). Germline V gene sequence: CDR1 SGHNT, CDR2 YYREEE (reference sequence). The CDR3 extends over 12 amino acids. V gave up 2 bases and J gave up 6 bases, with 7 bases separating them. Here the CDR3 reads CASSLVADTQYF. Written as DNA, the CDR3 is TGTGCCAGCAGCTTAGTAGCGGATACGCAGTATTTT.

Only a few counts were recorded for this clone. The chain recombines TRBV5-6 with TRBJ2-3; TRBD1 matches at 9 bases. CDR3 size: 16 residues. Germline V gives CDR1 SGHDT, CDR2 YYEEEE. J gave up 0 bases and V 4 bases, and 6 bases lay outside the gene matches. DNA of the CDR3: TGTGCCAGCAGCCCCCGGACAGGGGCTAGCACAGATACGCAGTATTTT. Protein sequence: CASSPRTGASTDTQYF. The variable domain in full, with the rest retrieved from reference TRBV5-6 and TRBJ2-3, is DAGVTQSPTHLIKTRGQQVTLRCSPKSGHDTVSWYQQALGQGPQFIFQYYEEEERQRGNFPDRFSGHQFPNYSSELNVNALLLGDSALYLCASSPRTGASTDTQYFGPGTRLTVL.